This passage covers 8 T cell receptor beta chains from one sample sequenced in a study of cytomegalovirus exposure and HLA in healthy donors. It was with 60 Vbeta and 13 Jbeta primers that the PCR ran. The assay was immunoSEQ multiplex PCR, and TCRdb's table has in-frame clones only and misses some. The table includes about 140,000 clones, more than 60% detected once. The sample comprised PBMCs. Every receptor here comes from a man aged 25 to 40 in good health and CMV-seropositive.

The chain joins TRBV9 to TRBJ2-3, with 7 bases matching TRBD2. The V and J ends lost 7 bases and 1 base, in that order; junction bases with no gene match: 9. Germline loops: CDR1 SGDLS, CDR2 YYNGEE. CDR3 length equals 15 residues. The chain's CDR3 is CASSVRGDGTDTQYF. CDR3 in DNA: TGTGCCAGCTCCGTTCGGGGGGATGGCACAGATACGCAGTATTTT.

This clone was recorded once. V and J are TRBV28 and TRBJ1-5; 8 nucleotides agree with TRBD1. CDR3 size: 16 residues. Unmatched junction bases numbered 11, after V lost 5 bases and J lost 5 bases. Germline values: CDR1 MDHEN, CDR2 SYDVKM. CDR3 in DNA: TGTGCCAGCAGTACTCCCGACAGGGGTAGTCATCAGCCCCAGCATTTT. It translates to CASSTPDRGSHQPQHF.

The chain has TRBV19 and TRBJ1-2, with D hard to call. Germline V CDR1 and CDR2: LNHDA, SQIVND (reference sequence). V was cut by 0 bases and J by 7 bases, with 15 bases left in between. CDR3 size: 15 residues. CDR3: CASSIDGTVPGGYTF. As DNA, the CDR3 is TGTGCCAGTAGTATAGATGGTACGGTCCCCGGTGGCTACACCTTC. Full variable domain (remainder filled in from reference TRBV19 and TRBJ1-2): DGGITQSPKYLFRKEGQNVTLSCEQNLNHDAMYWYRQDPGQGLRLIYYSQIVNDFQKGDIAEGYSVSREKKESFPLTVTSAQKNPTAFYLCASSIDGTVPGGYTFGSGTRLTVV.

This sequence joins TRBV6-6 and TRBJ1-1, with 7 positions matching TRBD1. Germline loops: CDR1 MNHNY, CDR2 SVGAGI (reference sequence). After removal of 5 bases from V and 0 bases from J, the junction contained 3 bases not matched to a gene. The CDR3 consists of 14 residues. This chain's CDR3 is CASSTGDLNTEAFF. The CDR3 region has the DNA TGTGCCAGCAGTACAGGGGACTTGAACACTGAAGCTTTCTTT.

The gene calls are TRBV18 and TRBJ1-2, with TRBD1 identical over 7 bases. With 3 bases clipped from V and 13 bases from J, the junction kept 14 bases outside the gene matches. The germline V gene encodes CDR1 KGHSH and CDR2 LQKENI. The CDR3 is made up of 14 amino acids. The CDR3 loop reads CASSPADRRWPLTF. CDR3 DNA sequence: TGTGCCAGCTCACCGGCGGACAGGCGATGGCCCCTCACCTTC.

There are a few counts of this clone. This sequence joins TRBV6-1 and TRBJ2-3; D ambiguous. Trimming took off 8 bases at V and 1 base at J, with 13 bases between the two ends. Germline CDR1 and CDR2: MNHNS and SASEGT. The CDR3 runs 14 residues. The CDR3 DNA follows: TGTGCCAGCTCCCGTGCCAGCGGCACAGATACGCAGTATTTT. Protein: CASSRASGTDTQYF.

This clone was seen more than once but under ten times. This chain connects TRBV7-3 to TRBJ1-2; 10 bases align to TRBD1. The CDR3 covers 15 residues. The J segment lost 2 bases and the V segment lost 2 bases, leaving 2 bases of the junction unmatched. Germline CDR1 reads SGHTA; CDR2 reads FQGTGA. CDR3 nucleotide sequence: TGTGCCAGCAGCTTAGGACAGGGGGGAAACTATGGCTACACCTTC. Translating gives CASSLGQGGNYGYTF.

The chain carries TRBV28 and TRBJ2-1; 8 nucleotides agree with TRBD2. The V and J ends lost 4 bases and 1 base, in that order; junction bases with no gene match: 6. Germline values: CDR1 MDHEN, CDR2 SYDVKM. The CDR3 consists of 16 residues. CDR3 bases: TGTGCCAGCAGTTCCTGGGCTAGCGGGTCCTACAATGAGCAGTTCTTC. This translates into CASSSWASGSYNEQFF.